The 8 T cell receptor beta chains presented below share a single source sample, sequenced in a study of blood T cells in healthy people across ages. Next came a second PCR, run for about 6 to 12 cycles, which used a sample-barcoded 5' primer along with a J-beta primer mix. TCRdb re-analysed the 5' RACE reads in MiXCR, keeping a single row per CDR3 protein. Of 350,000 to 450,000 distinct CDR3 sequences listed, approximately 47% were seen once; the top ten hold approximately 51%. Sequenced material: blood. The origin of the receptors is a man in his fifties or sixties in good health.

This clonotype was observed a few times. The CDR3 reads CASSPDRGSYEQYF. The CDR3, as DNA: TGTGCCAGCAGCCCCGACAGGGGCTCCTACGAGCAGTACTTC. The chain joins TRBV7-9 to TRBJ2-7, with 8 bases identical to TRBD1. Germline CDR1 reads SEHNR; CDR2 reads FQNEAQ (reference sequence). The CDR3 has 14 residues. The V segment lost 5 bases and the J segment 0 bases; nucleotides outside the gene matches: 3.

The rearrangement links TRBV7-2 to TRBJ2-4; 9 nucleotides agree with TRBD2. The tail of the sequence fits TRBJ2-5 better, so the J call may be wrong. Germline lookup yields CDR1 SGHTA and CDR2 FQGNSA. The CDR3 is made up of 18 amino acids. CDR3 sequence: CASSLWGSGSARQETQYF. CDR3 sequence (DNA): TGTGCCAGCAGCTTATGGGGTAGCGGGAGCGCCCGACAAGAGACCCAGTACTTC.

In this sample, this clonotype turned up many times. The CDR3 nucleotides are TGCAGTGCTAGAGACCCCTTTATACCGGGACGCTCGGAGACCCAGTACTTC. It translates to CSARDPFIPGRSETQYF. The rearrangement links TRBV20-1 to TRBJ2-5; D possibly uses TRBD1 or TRBD2 (5 bases each). Germline lookup yields CDR1 DFQATT and CDR2 SNEGSKA (reference sequence). This CDR3 is built from 17 residues. With 0 bases removed from V and 5 bases from J, the gap between germline ends came to 22 bases.

This clonotype was seen many times. The chain uses TRBV7-6 and TRBJ2-5; D gene uncertain. Germline V CDR1 and CDR2: SGHVS, FNYEAQ. The V gene lost 6 bases and the J gene lost 2 bases, with 13 bases spanning the gap. The CDR3 runs to 14 residues. DNA for the CDR3: TGTGCCAGCAGTCTCGGGTGGGGACAAGAGACCCAGTACTTC. The encoded protein is CASSLGWGQETQYF.

This sequence joins TRBV7-2 and TRBJ1-2; a weak D match, TRBD1 (5 bases). The CDR3 has 13 amino acids. V was cut by 2 bases and J by 3 bases, with 7 bases left in between. The V gene's germline CDR1 is SGHTA and CDR2 FQGNSA. CDR3: CASSLQGYYGYTF. The CDR3 DNA reads TGTGCCAGCAGCTTACAGGGCTACTATGGCTACACCTTC.

This CDR3 reads CASSIGQGANVLTF. As DNA, the CDR3 is TGTGCCAGCAGCATTGGACAGGGGGCCAACGTCCTGACTTTC. This chain uses TRBV5-6 with TRBJ2-6; the D gene is possibly TRBD1 (6 bases). V gave up 4 bases and J gave up 4 bases, with 9 bases separating them. Germline V CDR1 and CDR2: SGHDT, YYEEEE. The CDR3 loop spans 14 amino acids. The whole variable domain, filled in from reference TRBV5-6 and TRBJ2-6, reads DAGVTQSPTHLIKTRGQQVTLRCSPKSGHDTVSWYQQALGQGPQFIFQYYEEEERQRGNFPDRFSGHQFPNYSSELNVNALLLGDSALYLCASSIGQGANVLTFGAGSRLTVL.

This clonotype was counted a few times. Mismatch with germline at one junction end may stem from a read error. CDR3 region: CASSNSGANVLTF. In nucleotides, the CDR3 is TGTGCCAGCAGTAACTCTGGGGCCAACGTCCTGACTTTC. This chain connects TRBV6-5 to TRBJ2-6; no clear D gene. Germline V CDR1 and CDR2: MNHEY, SVGAGI. This CDR3 contains 13 residues.

In this sample, this clonotype turned up a few times. The chain links TRBV2 to TRBJ2-3, with TRBD1 identical over 7 bases. Germline CDR1 reads SNHLY; CDR2 reads FYNNEI. With 6 bases clipped from V and 2 bases from J, the junction kept 8 bases outside the gene matches. The length of the CDR3 is 15 residues. The CDR3 DNA follows: TGTGCCAGCAGCGCGGACAGGCATCTCACAGATACGCAGTATTTT. Amino acids: CASSADRHLTDTQYF.